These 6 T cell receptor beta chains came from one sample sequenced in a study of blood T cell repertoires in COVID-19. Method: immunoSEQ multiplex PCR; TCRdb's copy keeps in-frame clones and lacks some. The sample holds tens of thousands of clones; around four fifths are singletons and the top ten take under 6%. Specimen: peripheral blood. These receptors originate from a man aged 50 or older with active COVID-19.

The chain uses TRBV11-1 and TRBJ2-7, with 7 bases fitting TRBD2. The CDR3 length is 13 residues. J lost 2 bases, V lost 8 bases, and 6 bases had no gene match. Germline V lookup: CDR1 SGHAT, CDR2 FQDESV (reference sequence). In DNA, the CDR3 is TGTGCCAGCGCGGGAGCCCCCACCTACGAGCAGTACTTC. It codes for CASAGAPTYEQYF.

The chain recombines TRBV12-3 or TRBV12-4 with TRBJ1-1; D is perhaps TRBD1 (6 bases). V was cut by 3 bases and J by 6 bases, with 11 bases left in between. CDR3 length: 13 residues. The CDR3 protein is CASSFRPGAEAFF. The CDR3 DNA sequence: TGTGCCAGCAGTTTTCGGCCAGGGGCTGAAGCTTTCTTT.

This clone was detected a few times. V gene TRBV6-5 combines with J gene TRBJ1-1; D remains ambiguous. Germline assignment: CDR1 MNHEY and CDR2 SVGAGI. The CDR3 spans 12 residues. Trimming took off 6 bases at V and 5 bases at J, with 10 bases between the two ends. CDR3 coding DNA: TGTGCCAGCAGCCGGTCGGGGACTGAAGCTTTCTTT. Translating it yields CASSRSGTEAFF.

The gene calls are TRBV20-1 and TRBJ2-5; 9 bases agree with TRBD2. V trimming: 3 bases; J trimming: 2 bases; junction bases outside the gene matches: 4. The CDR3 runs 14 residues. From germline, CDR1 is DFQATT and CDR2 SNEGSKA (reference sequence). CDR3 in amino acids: CSASLTSGQETQYF. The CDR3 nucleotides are TGCAGTGCTAGTCTAACTAGCGGGCAAGAGACCCAGTACTTC.

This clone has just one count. The chain's CDR3 is CASSFTSGGYNEQFF. In DNA, the CDR3 is TGCGCCAGCAGCTTCACTAGCGGGGGCTACAATGAGCAGTTCTTC. The rearrangement joins TRBV5-1 to TRBJ2-1, with 11 bases matching TRBD2. V shed 2 bases and J 3 bases; nucleotides not matched to a gene: 1. Germline CDR1 SGHRS, CDR2 YFSETQ. CDR3 size: 15 residues.

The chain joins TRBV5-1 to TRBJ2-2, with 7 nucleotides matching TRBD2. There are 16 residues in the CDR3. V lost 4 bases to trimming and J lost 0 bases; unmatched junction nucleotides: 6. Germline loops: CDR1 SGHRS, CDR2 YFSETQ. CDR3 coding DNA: TGCGCCAGCAGCAACCCTAGCGGTGCGAACACCGGGGAGCTGTTTTTT. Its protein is CASSNPSGANTGELFF.